Presented here are 5 T cell receptor beta chains from one specimen sequenced in a study of control samples from healthy donors and cancer patients. Method: immunoSEQ multiplex PCR; TCRdb's copy keeps in-frame clones and lacks some. This table has 150,000 to 200,000 clones, approximately 91% appearing once. Sequencing was performed on blood. Receptors were obtained from a woman aged 40 to 49 in good health.

The genes are TRBV6-5 and TRBJ2-1; 11 bases line up with TRBD2. The CDR3 extends over 14 amino acids. J was trimmed by 5 bases and V by 5 bases; bases with no gene match: 2. CDR1 MNHEY and CDR2 SVGAGI come from the germline V gene. CDR3 sequence: CASSLAGGDNEQFF. The DNA of the CDR3 is TGTGCCAGCAGTCTAGCGGGGGGAGACAATGAGCAGTTCTTC.

J is TRBJ1-1 and V is TRBV5-1; TRBD1 aligns across 8 bases. V gave up 5 bases and J gave up 3 bases; unmatched junction bases: 3. The CDR3 contains 13 residues. The V gene's germline CDR1 is SGHRS and CDR2 YFSETQ. CDR3 loop: CASSQQGDTEAFF. CDR3 DNA sequence: TGCGCCAGCAGTCAACAGGGGGACACTGAAGCTTTCTTT.

V and J are TRBV27 and TRBJ1-2; tentatively, D is TRBD1 (5 bases). Germline lookup yields CDR1 MNHEY and CDR2 SMNVEV (reference sequence). Trimming removed 2 bases at V and 4 bases at J, with 14 bases between. The CDR3 sequence is 15 residues long. The CDR3 region has the DNA TGTGCCAGCAGTTTAGCCGGGCAGGGAGGCTATGGCTACACCTTC. Amino acid sequence: CASSLAGQGGYGYTF.

The V call is TRBV2, the J call TRBJ2-3; TRBD2 is a possible D gene (6 bases). The germline gives CDR1 SNHLY, CDR2 FYNNEI. Trimming cost V 6 bases and J 2 bases, with 12 bases left between them. The CDR3 is made up of 14 amino acids. As DNA, the CDR3 is TGTGCCAGCAGACCCGGGACTTACACAGATACGCAGTATTTT. It codes for CASRPGTYTDTQYF.

V usage is TRBV27 and J usage is TRBJ2-7; the D is unclear. Trimming stripped 8 bases from V and 1 base from J, with 9 bases between. Germline CDR1 is MNHEY and CDR2 is SMNVEV (reference sequence). The length of the CDR3 is 12 residues. CDR3 sequence: CASVGSSYEQYF. The CDR3 DNA follows: TGTGCCAGCGTGGGGTCTTCCTACGAGCAGTACTTC.